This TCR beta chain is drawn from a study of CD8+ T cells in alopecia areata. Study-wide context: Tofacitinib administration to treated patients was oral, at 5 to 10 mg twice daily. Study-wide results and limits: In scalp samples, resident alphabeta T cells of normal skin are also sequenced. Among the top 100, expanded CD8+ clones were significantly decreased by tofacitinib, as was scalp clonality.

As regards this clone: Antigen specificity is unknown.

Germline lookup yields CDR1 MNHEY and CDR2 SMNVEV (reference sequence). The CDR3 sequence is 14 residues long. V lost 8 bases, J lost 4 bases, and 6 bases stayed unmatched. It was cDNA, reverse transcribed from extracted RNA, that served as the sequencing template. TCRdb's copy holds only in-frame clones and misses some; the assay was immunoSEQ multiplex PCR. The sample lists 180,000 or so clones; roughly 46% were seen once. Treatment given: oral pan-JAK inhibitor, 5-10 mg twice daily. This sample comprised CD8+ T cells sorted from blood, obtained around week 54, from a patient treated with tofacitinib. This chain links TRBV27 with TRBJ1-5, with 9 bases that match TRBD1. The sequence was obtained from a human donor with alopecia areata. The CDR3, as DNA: TGTGCCAGCGGAAGGACAGGGGCTAATCAGCCCCAGCATTTT. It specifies CASGRTGANQPQHF.